These 32 T cell receptor beta chains were all obtained from the same sample, sequenced in a study of cytomegalovirus exposure and HLA in healthy donors. In the PCR, 60 Vbeta and 13 Jbeta primers were used. Produced via immunoSEQ multiplex PCR; TCRdb's table is partial and in-frame only. The sample has over 150,000 clones; roughly four fifths are singletons. Sequenced material: PBMCs. These receptors were taken from a man between 18 and 35 years old in good health and CMV-seronegative.

The V call is TRBV21-1, the J call TRBJ2-5; the D segment call TRBD2 is taken from the table without a DNA check. TRBV21-1 is an annotated pseudogene. The CDR3 length is 15 residues. The CDR3 protein is CASSNRQGRGETQYF. The CDR3 nucleotides are TGTGCCAGCAGCAATCGGCAGGGGAGGGGAGAGACCCAGTACTTC.

Note on this clone: An end of the junction differs from the germline gene, which may be a read error. The J gene is TRBJ1-5, the V gene TRBV2; D is ambiguous. The CDR3 has 14 amino acids. Germline values: CDR1 SNHLY, CDR2 FYNNEI. The CDR3 is CASNELAVVQPQHF. In DNA form, the CDR3 reads TGTGCCAGCAATGAATTAGCTGTAGTTCAGCCCCAGCATTTT.

The chain is built from TRBV5-1 and TRBJ2-2, with a possible D match to TRBD1 (6 bases). CDR3 length equals 15 residues. Per germline, CDR1 SGHRS and CDR2 YFSETQ. V lost 0 bases to trimming and J lost 9 bases, with 15 bases between them. DNA of the CDR3: TGCGCCAGCAGCTTGGATGGACAGTCAGCGAGGGAGCTGTTTTTT. This translates into CASSLDGQSARELFF.

CDR3 in amino acids: CASSQDRVWDTEAFF. The DNA for the CDR3 is TGCGCCAGCAGCCAGGACAGGGTCTGGGACACTGAAGCTTTCTTT. The J gene is TRBJ1-1, the V gene TRBV5-1; 8 nucleotides line up with TRBD1. The CDR3 consists of 15 residues. The germline gives CDR1 SGHRS, CDR2 YFSETQ. V lost 4 bases and J lost 3; bases outside the gene matches: 8.

This clone was seen once. The V and J genes are TRBV29-1 and TRBJ2-5, with a weak D call TRBD2 (6 bases). The J call is in doubt because the DNA end fits TRBJ2-7 better. The CDR3 has 14 residues. The germline V gene encodes CDR1 SQVTM and CDR2 ANQGSEA. The CDR3 coding sequence is TGCAGCGTTCCTTCCACCGGGACTTCCTACGAGCAGTACTTC. This sequence encodes CSVPSTGTSYEQYF.

This clone was counted once. The chain is built from TRBV9 and TRBJ1-3; D not resolved. Trimming removed 6 bases from V and 0 bases from J, with 10 bases in between. The CDR3 covers 14 residues. CDR1 SGDLS and CDR2 YYNGEE come from the germline V gene. The CDR3 nucleotides read TGTGCCAGCACCCCCGACAACTCTGGAAACACCATATATTTT. This codes for CASTPDNSGNTIYF.

Only a few counts were recorded for this clone. V gene TRBV7-9 combines with J gene TRBJ1-1; maybe TRBD1 (5 bases). The CDR3 is 12 residues long. Germline CDR1 and CDR2: SEHNR and FQNEAQ (reference sequence). The ends were cut back, 5 bases at V and 6 bases at J, with 10 bases in the middle. The CDR3 reads CASSQRDPEAFF. CDR3 sequence (DNA): TGTGCCAGCAGCCAGCGGGACCCTGAAGCTTTCTTT.

The genes are TRBV6-5 and TRBJ2-1; tentatively, D is TRBD1 (6 bases). Trimming stripped 6 bases from V and 8 bases from J, with 14 bases between. CDR3 length equals 13 residues. CDR1 is MNHEY, CDR2 SVGAGI, per germline. The CDR3 is CASSPQGNHEQFF. CDR3 bases: TGTGCCAGCAGCCCACAGGGCAACCATGAGCAGTTCTTC.

The V gene is TRBV7-9, the J gene TRBJ1-2, with D perhaps matching TRBD1 (5 bases). V was shortened by 5 bases and J by 0 bases, with 19 bases between the two germline ends. The CDR3 has 17 amino acids. From germline, CDR1 is SEHNR and CDR2 FQNEAQ (reference sequence). The CDR3 DNA reads as TGTGCCAGCAGCCCGCCCGGGGCGGGAGTGGCTAACTATGGCTACACCTTC. Translated, it gives CASSPPGAGVANYGYTF.

This rearrangement joins TRBV12-2 to TRBJ2-3; the listed D gene, TRBD2, was not tested against the DNA. TRBV12-2 is termed a pseudogene. The CDR3 is made up of 18 amino acids. The CDR3 bases are TGTGCAAGTCGCTCTAGCACGCCGGGACTAGCTGCGACAGATACGCAGTATTTT. This gives the protein CASRSSTPGLAATDTQYF.

The gene calls are TRBV2 and TRBJ2-5; D uncertain. This CDR3 contains 13 residues. Germline CDR1 reads SNHLY; CDR2 reads FYNNEI. Trimming took 8 bases from V and 0 from J, leaving 10 bases between them. The CDR3 nucleotides read TGTGCCAGCCGGTTGGAGTACCAAGAGACCCAGTACTTC. It codes for CASRLEYQETQYF.

The chain joins TRBV28 to TRBJ1-5; D is perhaps TRBD1 (6 bases). Trimming took 5 bases from V and 6 from J, leaving 20 bases between them. Germline V gene data show CDR1 as MDHEN and CDR2 as SYDVKM. CDR3 length equals 16 residues. CDR3 coding DNA: TGTGCCAGCAGTCTCAGGGGTTTGTCGAAGTTTCAGCCCCAGCATTTT. Amino acids: CASSLRGLSKFQPQHF.

In its sample, this clone was seen a few times. The chain carries TRBV7-2 and TRBJ1-6; 9 positions agree with TRBD1. The CDR3 extends over 16 amino acids. The germline V gene encodes CDR1 SGHTA and CDR2 FQGNSA. V lost 1 base to trimming and J lost 10 bases; unmatched junction nucleotides: 8. Here the CDR3 reads CASSLVWGQGNSPLHF. In DNA, the CDR3 is TGTGCCAGCAGCTTAGTATGGGGACAGGGCAACTCACCCCTCCACTTT.

The CDR3 bases are TGCGCCAGCAGCTGGGGGACTAGCGGCTACGAGCAGTACTTC. Protein product: CASSWGTSGYEQYF. The rearrangement joins TRBV5-1 to TRBJ2-7; 11 nucleotides match TRBD2. Germline CDR1 is SGHRS and CDR2 is YFSETQ. The CDR3 totals 14 residues. V was pared by 3 bases and J by 3 bases, with 2 bases of the junction left unmatched.

The CDR3 DNA follows: TGTGCCAGCAGTTTATTAGCGGGAGGGCGGGGGACCCAGTACTTC. Encoded protein: CASSLLAGGRGTQYF. The rearrangement joins TRBV27 to TRBJ2-5, with 11 nucleotides matching TRBD2. J gave up 7 bases and V 1 base, and 5 bases lay outside the gene matches. CDR3 length: 15 amino acids. Germline V gene sequence: CDR1 MNHEY, CDR2 SMNVEV (reference sequence).

This chain uses TRBV28 with TRBJ2-1; TRBD1 matches 8 bases. Germline CDR1 MDHEN, CDR2 SYDVKM. The CDR3 loop spans 16 amino acids. J lost 1 base, V lost 8 bases, and 10 bases had no gene match. CDR3 DNA sequence: TGTGCCAGCTCGGATTCGCGGGACAGGTCCTACAATGAGCAGTTCTTC. It translates to CASSDSRDRSYNEQFF.

The V call is TRBV19, the J call TRBJ2-2; 8 bases are a match to TRBD1. This CDR3 spans 14 amino acids. V gave up 4 bases and J gave up 5 bases; unmatched junction bases: 3. Looked up from germline, CDR1 is LNHDA and CDR2 is SQIVND (reference sequence). The CDR3 loop is CASSTRQGTGELFF. CDR3 in DNA: TGTGCCAGTAGTACGCGACAGGGGACCGGGGAGCTGTTTTTT.

The rearrangement uses TRBV7-2 and TRBJ2-1; D remains unclear. The CDR3 is 15 residues long. Looked up from germline, CDR1 is SGHTA and CDR2 is FQGNSA. The V gene lost 7 bases and the J gene lost 6 bases, with 19 bases spanning the gap. CDR3 DNA sequence: TGTGCCAGCATACCCCAACCCCTAAAAACCAATGAGCAGTTCTTC. Encoded protein: CASIPQPLKTNEQFF.

The rearrangement links TRBV4-1 to TRBJ1-5; D is uncertain. The CDR3 contains 16 residues. CDR1 and CDR2 (germline): MGHRA, YSYEKL. V was cut by 1 base and J by 0 bases, with 10 bases left in between. The CDR3 spells CASSQVAGSSNQPQHF. CDR3 nucleotide sequence: TGCGCCAGCAGCCAAGTTGCAGGTAGTAGCAATCAGCCCCAGCATTTT.

V gene TRBV11-2 combines with J gene TRBJ2-7; 10 bases map to TRBD2. Trimming cost V 5 bases and J 2 bases; bases outside gene matches: 6. The CDR3 runs to 15 residues. Germline-derived CDR1 and CDR2 are SGHAT and FQNNGV. CDR3 nucleotides: TGTGCCAGCAGCCTCGGACTAGCGGTCACCTACGAGCAGTACTTC. It translates to CASSLGLAVTYEQYF.

The chain combines TRBV11-3 with TRBJ2-1, with a tentative D call TRBD2 (6 bases). CDR1 and CDR2 from the germline V gene are SGHNT and YENEEA. The ends were cut back, 0 bases at V and 4 bases at J, with 13 bases in the middle. The CDR3 is 16 residues long. The CDR3 spells CASSLERDSRYNEQFF. CDR3 nucleotides: TGTGCCAGCAGCTTAGAGCGGGACTCTCGTTACAATGAGCAGTTCTTC. Drawing the rest from reference TRBV11-3 and TRBJ2-1, the complete variable domain is EAGVVQSPRYKIIEKKQPVAFWCNPISGHNTLYWYLQNLGQGPELLIRYENEEAVDDSQLPKDRFSAERLKGVDSTLKIQPAELGDSAVYLCASSLERDSRYNEQFFGPGTRLTVL.

V usage is TRBV11-2 and J usage is TRBJ2-7, with D tentatively TRBD2 (6 bases). This CDR3 is built from 12 residues. Germline CDR1 reads SGHAT; CDR2 reads FQNNGV. Trimming left V 3 bases short and J 6 bases short, with 9 bases between. The CDR3 sequence is CASSFGGAEQYF. The CDR3 coding sequence is TGTGCCAGCAGCTTCGGGGGAGCCGAGCAGTACTTC.

The CDR3 region is CASSTGGGTDTQYF. DNA of the CDR3: TGTGCCAGCAGTACAGGGGGTGGCACAGATACGCAGTATTTT. The chain recombines TRBV6-1 with TRBJ2-3; 8 bases line up with TRBD1. J was trimmed by 1 base and V by 5 bases; bases with no gene match: 2. CDR3 length: 14 residues. CDR1 and CDR2 from the germline V gene are MNHNS and SASEGT.

In its sample, this clone was seen a few times. V is TRBV7-9 and J is TRBJ1-4; the D is unclear. V dropped 4 bases and J dropped 0 bases, with 6 bases sitting between them. Looked up from germline, CDR1 is SEHNR and CDR2 is FQNEAQ (reference sequence). The CDR3 extends over 14 amino acids. CDR3 amino acids: CASSSKPTNEKLFF. The DNA for the CDR3 is TGTGCCAGCAGCTCTAAGCCAACTAATGAAAAACTGTTTTTT.

The chain is built from TRBV7-9 and TRBJ1-2; 8 bases are shared with TRBD1. Looked up from germline, CDR1 is SEHNR and CDR2 is FQNEAQ (reference sequence). With V trimmed by 1 base and J by 8 bases, 6 bases remained unmatched. The CDR3 has 14 amino acids. In DNA, the CDR3 is TGTGCCAGCAGCTTAGACCAGGGGGCCGCGGGCTACACCTTC. As protein: CASSLDQGAAGYTF.

This clone was picked up one time. The gene calls are TRBV7-9 and TRBJ2-5, with D hard to call. The V end lost 5 bases, the J end lost 1 base, and 5 bases lay between the germline ends. The CDR3 consists of 12 residues. Germline V gives CDR1 SEHNR, CDR2 FQNEAQ (reference sequence). The chain's CDR3 is CASSPVQETQYF. The CDR3 DNA reads as TGTGCCAGCAGCCCGGTCCAAGAGACCCAGTACTTC. The whole variable domain, remainder taken from reference TRBV7-9 and TRBJ2-5, is DTGVSQNPRHKITKRGQNVTFRCDPISEHNRLYWYRQTLGQGPEFLTYFQNEAQLEKSRLLSDRFSAERPKGSFSTLEIQRTEQGDSAMYLCASSPVQETQYFGPGTRLLVL.

The chain joins TRBV5-1 to TRBJ2-3; 7 nucleotides agree with TRBD1. CDR1 is SGHRS and CDR2 is YFSETQ in the germline V gene. The CDR3 loop spans 16 amino acids. The V and J ends lost 0 bases and 0 bases, in that order; junction bases with no gene match: 4. The chain's CDR3 is CASSLVGQTSTDTQYF. The CDR3 region has the DNA TGCGCCAGCAGCTTGGTGGGACAGACTAGCACAGATACGCAGTATTTT.

The genes are TRBV19 and TRBJ2-7; 8 positions match TRBD1. CDR3 length equals 17 residues. Looked up from germline, CDR1 is LNHDA and CDR2 is SQIVND (reference sequence). The trim removed 0 bases at V and 2 bases at J, leaving 9 bases unmatched. The chain's CDR3 is CASSIDRTGYHAYEQYF. The CDR3 bases are TGTGCCAGTAGTATAGATAGGACAGGGTATCATGCCTACGAGCAGTACTTC. The full variable domain, rest sourced from reference TRBV19 and TRBJ2-7, is DGGITQSPKYLFRKEGQNVTLSCEQNLNHDAMYWYRQDPGQGLRLIYYSQIVNDFQKGDIAEGYSVSREKKESFPLTVTSAQKNPTAFYLCASSIDRTGYHAYEQYFGPGTRLTVT.

Points on this clone: The junction and the germline gene differ at one end; a read error may be behind it. The chain links TRBV2 to TRBJ1-1, with D tentatively TRBD1 (6 bases). The CDR3 spans 13 residues. Germline lookup yields CDR1 SNHLY and CDR2 FYNNEI. The CDR3 here is CASRGQGNAEAFF. CDR3 DNA sequence: TGTGCCAGCAGGGGGCAGGGGAACGCTGAAGCTTTCTTT.

The chain links TRBV7-5 to TRBJ2-5; the table's D call of TRBD1 was not tested on the DNA. TRBV7-5 is marked as a pseudogene. The CDR3 has 16 residues. CDR3 amino acids: CARSLATLSLGETQYF. The CDR3 DNA reads TGTGCCAGAAGCTTAGCGACACTCTCCCTTGGGGAGACCCAGTACTTC.

This chain joins TRBV29-1 and TRBJ1-2; D gene uncertain. Germline values: CDR1 SQVTM, CDR2 ANQGSEA. Trimming took off 0 bases at V and 7 bases at J, with 9 bases between the two ends. The CDR3 has 12 residues. CDR3 DNA: TGCAGCGTTGAAGAGCGCCTCCCTGGCTACACCTTC. This codes for CSVEERLPGYTF.

The V call is TRBV5-1, the J call TRBJ1-2, with a tentative D call TRBD1 (5 bases). This CDR3 region has 13 residues. In germline, CDR1 is SGHRS, CDR2 YFSETQ. V lost 5 bases and J lost 8, with 16 bases in between. CDR3 in DNA: TGCGCCAGCAGTCCATCCCGGAGGGGAGGCTACACCTTC. It translates to CASSPSRRGGYTF.